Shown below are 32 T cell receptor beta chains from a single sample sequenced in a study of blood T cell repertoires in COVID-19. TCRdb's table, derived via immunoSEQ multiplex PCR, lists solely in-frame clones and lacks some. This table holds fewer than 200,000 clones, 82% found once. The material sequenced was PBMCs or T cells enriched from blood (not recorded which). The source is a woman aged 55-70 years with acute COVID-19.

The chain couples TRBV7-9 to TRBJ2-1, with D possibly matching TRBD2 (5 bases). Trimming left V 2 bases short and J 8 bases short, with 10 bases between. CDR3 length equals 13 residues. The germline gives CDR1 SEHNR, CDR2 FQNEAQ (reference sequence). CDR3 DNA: TGTGCCAGCAGCTTAAGTTGGGAGCATGAGCAGTTCTTC. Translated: CASSLSWEHEQFF.

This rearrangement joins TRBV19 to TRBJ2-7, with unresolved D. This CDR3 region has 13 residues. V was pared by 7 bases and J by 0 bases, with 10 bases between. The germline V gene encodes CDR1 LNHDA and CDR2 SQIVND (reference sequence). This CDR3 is CASTSGPSYEQYF. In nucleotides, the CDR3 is TGTGCCAGTACTTCTGGGCCCTCCTACGAGCAGTACTTC.

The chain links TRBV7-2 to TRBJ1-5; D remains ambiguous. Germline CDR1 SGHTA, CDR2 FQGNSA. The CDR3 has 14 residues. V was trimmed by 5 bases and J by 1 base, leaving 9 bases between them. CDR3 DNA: TGTGCCAGCAGCGGCGGCCGGAGCAATCAGCCCCAGCATTTT. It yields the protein CASSGGRSNQPQHF.

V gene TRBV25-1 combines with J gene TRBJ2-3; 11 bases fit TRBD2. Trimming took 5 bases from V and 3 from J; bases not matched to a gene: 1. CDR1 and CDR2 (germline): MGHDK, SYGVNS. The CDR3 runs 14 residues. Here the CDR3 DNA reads TGTGCCAGCAGTATAGCGGGAGGGACAGATACGCAGTATTTT. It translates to CASSIAGGTDTQYF.

CDR3 in amino acids: CSVDRVYNEQFF. In nucleotides, the CDR3 is TGCAGCGTTGACCGGGTTTACAATGAGCAGTTCTTC. V gene TRBV29-1 combines with J gene TRBJ2-1; D unresolved. This CDR3 contains 12 residues. V was cut by 3 bases and J by 4 bases, with 7 bases left in between. Germline loops: CDR1 SQVTM, CDR2 ANQGSEA.

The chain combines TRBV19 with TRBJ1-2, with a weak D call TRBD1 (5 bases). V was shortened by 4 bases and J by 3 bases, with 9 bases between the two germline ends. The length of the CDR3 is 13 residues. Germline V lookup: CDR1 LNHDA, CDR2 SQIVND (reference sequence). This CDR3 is CASSKSRDYGYTF. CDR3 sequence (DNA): TGTGCCAGTAGTAAGTCCAGGGACTATGGCTACACCTTC.

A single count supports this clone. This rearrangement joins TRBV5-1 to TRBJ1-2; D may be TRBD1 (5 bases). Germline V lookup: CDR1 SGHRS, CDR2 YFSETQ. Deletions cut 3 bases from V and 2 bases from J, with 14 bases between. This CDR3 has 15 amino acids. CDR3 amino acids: CASSSAGRWNYGYTF. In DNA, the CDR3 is TGCGCCAGCAGCTCGGCAGGGCGGTGGAACTATGGCTACACCTTC. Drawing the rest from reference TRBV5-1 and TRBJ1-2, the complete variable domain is KAGVTQTPRYLIKTRGQQVTLSCSPISGHRSVSWYQQTPGQGLQFLFEYFSETQRNKGNFPGRFSGRQFSNSRSEMNVSTLELGDSALYLCASSSAGRWNYGYTFGSGTRLTVV.

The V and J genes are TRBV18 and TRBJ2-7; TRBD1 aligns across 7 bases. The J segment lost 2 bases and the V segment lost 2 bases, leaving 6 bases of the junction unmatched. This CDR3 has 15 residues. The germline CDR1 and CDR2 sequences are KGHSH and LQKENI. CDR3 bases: TGTGCCAGCTCACCAATGGCAGGGGGTACCTACGAGCAGTACGTC. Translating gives CASSPMAGGTYEQYV.

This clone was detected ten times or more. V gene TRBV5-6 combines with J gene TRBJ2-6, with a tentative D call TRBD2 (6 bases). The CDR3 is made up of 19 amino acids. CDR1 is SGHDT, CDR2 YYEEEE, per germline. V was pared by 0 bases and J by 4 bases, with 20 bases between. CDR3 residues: CASSLVGVQGGSGANVLTF. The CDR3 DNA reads TGTGCCAGCAGCTTGGTAGGGGTCCAGGGAGGATCCGGGGCCAACGTCCTGACTTTC.

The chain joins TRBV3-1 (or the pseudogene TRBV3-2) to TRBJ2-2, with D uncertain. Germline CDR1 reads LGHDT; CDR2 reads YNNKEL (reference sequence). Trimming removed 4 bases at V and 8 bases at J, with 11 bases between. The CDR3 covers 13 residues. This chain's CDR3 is CASSPLRSGELFF. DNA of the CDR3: TGTGCCAGCAGCCCTTTGAGATCGGGGGAGCTGTTTTTT.

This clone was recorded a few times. CDR3 DNA: TGTGCCAGCAGTTCATTTCAGTTTTCGGAGACCCAGTACTTC. It translates to CASSSFQFSETQYF. This chain joins TRBV6-2 or TRBV6-3 and TRBJ2-5; D gene uncertain. V lost 4 bases and J 5 bases, leaving 14 bases between the germline ends. The CDR3 consists of 14 residues. Germline assignment: CDR1 MNHEY and CDR2 SVGEGT.

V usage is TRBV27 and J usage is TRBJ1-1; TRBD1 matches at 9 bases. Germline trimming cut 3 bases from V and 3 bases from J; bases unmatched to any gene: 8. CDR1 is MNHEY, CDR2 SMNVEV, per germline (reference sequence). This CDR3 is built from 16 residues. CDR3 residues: CASSLGQGTSYTEAFF. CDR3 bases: TGTGCCAGCAGTTTGGGACAGGGAACCTCGTACACTGAAGCTTTCTTT.

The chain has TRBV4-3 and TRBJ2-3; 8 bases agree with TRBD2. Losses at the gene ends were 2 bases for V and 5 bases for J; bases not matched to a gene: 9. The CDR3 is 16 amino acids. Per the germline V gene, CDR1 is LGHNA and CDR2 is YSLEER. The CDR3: CASSQSRAGAQDTQYF. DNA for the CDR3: TGCGCCAGCAGCCAAAGCCGAGCGGGAGCCCAAGATACGCAGTATTTT.

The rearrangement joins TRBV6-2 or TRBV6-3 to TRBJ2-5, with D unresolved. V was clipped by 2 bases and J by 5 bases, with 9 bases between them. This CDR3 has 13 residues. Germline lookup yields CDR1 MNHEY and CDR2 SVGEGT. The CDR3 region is CASSYGQVETQYF. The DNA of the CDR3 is TGTGCCAGCAGTTACGGGCAGGTGGAGACCCAGTACTTC.

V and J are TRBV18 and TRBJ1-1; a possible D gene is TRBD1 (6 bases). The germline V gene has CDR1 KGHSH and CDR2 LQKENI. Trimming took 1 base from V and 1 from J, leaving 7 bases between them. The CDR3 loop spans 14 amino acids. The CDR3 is CASSPQTGNTEAFF. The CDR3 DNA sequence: TGTGCCAGCTCACCACAGACAGGGAACACTGAAGCTTTCTTT. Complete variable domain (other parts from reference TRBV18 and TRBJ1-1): NAGVMQNPRHLVRRRGQEARLRCSPMKGHSHVYWYRQLPEEGLKFMVYLQKENIIDESGMPKERFSAEFPKEGPSILRIQQVVRGDSAAYFCASSPQTGNTEAFFGQGTRLTVV.

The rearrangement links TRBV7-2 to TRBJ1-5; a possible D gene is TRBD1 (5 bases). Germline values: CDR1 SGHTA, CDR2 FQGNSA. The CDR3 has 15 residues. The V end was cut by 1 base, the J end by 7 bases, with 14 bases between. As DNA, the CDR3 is TGTGCCAGCAGCTTAGAGGGGTATAGGGAACAGCCCCAGCATTTT. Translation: CASSLEGYREQPQHF.

The CDR3 loop reads CASSRSGTSGREETQYF. CDR3 nucleotides: TGTGCCAGCAGCCGATCCGGGACTAGCGGGAGAGAAGAGACCCAGTACTTC. The J gene is TRBJ2-5, the V gene TRBV4-2; 14 bases agree with TRBD2. The germline V gene encodes CDR1 LGHNA and CDR2 YNFKEQ. This CDR3 is built from 17 residues. The V segment lost 4 bases and the J segment 3 bases; nucleotides outside the gene matches: 7.

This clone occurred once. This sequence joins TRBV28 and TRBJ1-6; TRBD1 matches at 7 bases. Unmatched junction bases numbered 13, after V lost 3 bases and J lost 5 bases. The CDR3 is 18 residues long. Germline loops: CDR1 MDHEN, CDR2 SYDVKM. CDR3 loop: CASSFPDRVPGNNSPLHF. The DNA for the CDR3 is TGTGCCAGCAGTTTCCCCGACAGGGTCCCGGGCAATAATTCACCCCTCCACTTT.

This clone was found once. CDR3 loop: CASSSPGTVDTIYF. DNA of the CDR3: TGTGCCAGCAGTTCCCCCGGGACAGTAGACACCATATATTTT. The chain couples TRBV28 to TRBJ1-3, with 7 bases matching TRBD1. CDR1 is MDHEN, CDR2 SYDVKM, per germline. The CDR3 runs to 14 residues. Trimming removed 4 bases from V and 8 bases from J; junction bases left unmatched: 8.

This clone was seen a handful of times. The CDR3 sequence: CASSGQGGTGELFF. The CDR3 nucleotides are TGTGCCAGCAGTGGACAGGGTGGGACCGGGGAGCTGTTTTTT. This chain connects TRBV2 to TRBJ2-2; 7 bases line up with TRBD1. The CDR3 runs to 14 residues. With 4 bases clipped from V and 5 bases from J, the junction kept 4 bases outside the gene matches. Germline V CDR1 and CDR2: SNHLY, FYNNEI. Using reference TRBV2 and TRBJ2-2 for the parts outside the CDR3, the full variable domain is EPEVTQTPSHQVTQMGQEVILRCVPISNHLYFYWYRQILGQKVEFLVSFYNNEISEKSEIFDDQFSVERPDGSNFTLKIRSTKLEDSAMYFCASSGQGGTGELFFGEGSRLTVL.

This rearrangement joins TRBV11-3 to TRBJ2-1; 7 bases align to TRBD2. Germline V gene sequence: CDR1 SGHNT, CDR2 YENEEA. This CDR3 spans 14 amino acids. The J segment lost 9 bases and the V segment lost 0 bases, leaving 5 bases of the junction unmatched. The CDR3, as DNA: TGTGCCAGCAGCTTAGACGGGCGGGAGTCTGAGCAGTTCTTC. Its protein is CASSLDGRESEQFF.

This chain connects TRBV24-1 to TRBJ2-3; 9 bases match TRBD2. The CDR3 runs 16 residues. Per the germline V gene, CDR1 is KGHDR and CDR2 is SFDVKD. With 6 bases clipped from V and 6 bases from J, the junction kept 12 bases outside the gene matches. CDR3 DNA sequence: TGTGCCACCAGTAACGCCGGGCGGGGGGGCCCTGATACGCAGTATTTT. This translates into CATSNAGRGGPDTQYF.

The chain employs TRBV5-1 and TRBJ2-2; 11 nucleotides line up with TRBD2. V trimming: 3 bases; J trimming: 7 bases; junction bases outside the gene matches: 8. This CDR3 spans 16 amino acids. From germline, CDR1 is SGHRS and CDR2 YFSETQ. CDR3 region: CASSSLAGGPGGELFF. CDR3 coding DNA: TGCGCCAGCAGCTCCCTAGCGGGGGGCCCCGGCGGGGAGCTGTTTTTT.

CDR3 nucleotides: TGTGCCAGCAGTTTTGCAGGGGCGGATGGCTACACCTTC. Translating it yields CASSFAGADGYTF. V gene TRBV27 combines with J gene TRBJ1-2; D may be TRBD1 (6 bases). There are 13 residues in the CDR3. The V gene lost 3 bases and the J gene lost 6 bases, with 11 bases spanning the gap. Germline CDR1 and CDR2: MNHEY and SMNVEV (reference sequence).

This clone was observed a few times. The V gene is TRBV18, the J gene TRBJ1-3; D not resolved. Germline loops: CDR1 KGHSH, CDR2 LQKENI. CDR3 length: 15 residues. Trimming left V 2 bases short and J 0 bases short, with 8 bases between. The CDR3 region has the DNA TGTGCCAGCTCACCAGACACTTTCTCTGGAAACACCATATATTTT. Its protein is CASSPDTFSGNTIYF.

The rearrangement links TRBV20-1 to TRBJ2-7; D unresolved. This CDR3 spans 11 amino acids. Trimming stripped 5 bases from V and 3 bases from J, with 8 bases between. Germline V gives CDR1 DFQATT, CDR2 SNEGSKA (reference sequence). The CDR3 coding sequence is TGCAGTGCTGCGAACAGCTACGAGCAGTACTTC. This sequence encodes CSAANSYEQYF.

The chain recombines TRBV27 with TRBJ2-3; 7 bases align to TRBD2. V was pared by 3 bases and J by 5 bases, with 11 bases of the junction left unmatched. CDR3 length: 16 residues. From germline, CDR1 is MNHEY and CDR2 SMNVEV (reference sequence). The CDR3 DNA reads TGTGCCAGCAGTTTCCTGGCTAGCGGAGGGCAAGATACGCAGTATTTT. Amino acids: CASSFLASGGQDTQYF.

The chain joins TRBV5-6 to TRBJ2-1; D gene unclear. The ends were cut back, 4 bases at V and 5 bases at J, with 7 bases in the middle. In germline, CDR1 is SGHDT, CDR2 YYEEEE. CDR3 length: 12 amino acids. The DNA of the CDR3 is TGTGCCAGCAGCCCCGAGAACAATGAGCAGTTCTTC. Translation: CASSPENNEQFF.

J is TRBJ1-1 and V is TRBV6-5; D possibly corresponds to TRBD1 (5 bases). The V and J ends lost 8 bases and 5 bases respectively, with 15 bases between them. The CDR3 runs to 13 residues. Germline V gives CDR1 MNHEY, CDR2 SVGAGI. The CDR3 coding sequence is TGTGCCAGCTCGAAGACGGGGGTAACTGAAGCTTTCTTT. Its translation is CASSKTGVTEAFF.

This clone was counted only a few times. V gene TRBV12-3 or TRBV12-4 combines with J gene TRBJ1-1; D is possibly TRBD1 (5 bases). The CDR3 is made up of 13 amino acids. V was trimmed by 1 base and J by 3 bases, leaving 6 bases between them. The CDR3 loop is CASSLGGDTEAFF. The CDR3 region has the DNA TGTGCCAGCAGTTTAGGGGGGGACACTGAAGCTTTCTTT.

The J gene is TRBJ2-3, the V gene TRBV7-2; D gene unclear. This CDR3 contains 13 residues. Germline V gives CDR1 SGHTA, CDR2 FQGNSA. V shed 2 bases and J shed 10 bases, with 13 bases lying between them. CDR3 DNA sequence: TGTGCCAGCAGCTTAACAGCCTGGGCCCCGCAGTATTTT. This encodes CASSLTAWAPQYF.

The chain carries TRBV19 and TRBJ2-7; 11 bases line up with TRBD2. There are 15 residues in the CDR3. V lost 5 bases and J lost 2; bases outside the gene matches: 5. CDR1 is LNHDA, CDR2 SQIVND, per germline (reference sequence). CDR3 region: CASSVTSGDPYEQYF. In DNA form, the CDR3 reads TGTGCCAGTAGTGTGACTAGCGGGGACCCCTACGAGCAGTACTTC.